Listed here is a single TCR beta chain. Time point described: pre-treatment sample, taken before nivolumab and TIL therapy. Adults with stage 4 NSCLC were enrolled in a phase I trial. This was the immunoSEQ v3 assay. Each library reached around 1.9 million read pairs, or about 5-6 million at deep level. Assay: immunoSEQ multiplex PCR; the TCRdb copy retains only in-frame clones and omits some. The table includes approximately 60,000 clones, roughly four fifths detected once. These data originate in a study of TIL therapy for anti-PD-1-resistant metastatic lung cancer. The input for sequencing was blood, taken at baseline. This TCR derives from a person aged 25 to 79 with non-small cell lung cancer.

Here the CDR3 DNA reads TGTGCCAGCAGCTTCCAAGGACAGGGAAGGAACGAGCAGTACTTC. It specifies CASSFQGQGRNEQYF. The gene calls are TRBV5-6 and TRBJ2-7; 8 bases fit TRBD1. This CDR3 contains 15 residues. After removal of 2 bases from V and 5 bases from J, the junction contained 9 bases not matched to a gene. Germline CDR1 SGHDT, CDR2 YYEEEE.